Listed here is a single T cell receptor beta chain. The antigen this receptor binds is unknown. No per-base quality is available; no much larger clone lies one base away. The data were obtained in a study of blood T cell repertoires in COVID-19 (dated by TCRdb to 2020 to 2021). For context, the study as a whole: Samples from collaborators originated in the United States, Italy and Spain and spanned both the acute and convalescent phases of COVID-19. The prospective study material was composed of cDNA or gDNA derived from T cells, B-cell-depleted T cells, or PBMCs. Deeply sampled blood TCRbeta repertoires from subjects exposed to, actively infected with, or recovered from COVID-19 were included in the dataset. The repertoires were made available in a free public database intended to serve as a resource for research on the immune response to SARS-CoV-2. Samples were obtained from the ongoing ImmuneRACE study (first 160 participants) and from 1,254 subjects provided by 6 global collaborators. Nearly every sample came with metadata listing a de-identified subject ID, COVID-19 status, age in years and sex. Where HLA class I and class II types were available, the types were taken from metadata supplied by the sample provider, not from assay-based typing. Summary of the overall study and its limitations: How much clinical and demographic metadata was included differed by source and by participant, and the metadata was provided uncurated.

Participants in the prospective study were enrolled through a virtual design, were aged roughly 18 to 100 years, and lived in 20 to 30 United States geographic areas. Cohort assignment in the prospective study relied on participant-reported clinical history from a screening survey and a study questionnaire. Mobile phlebotomists in the prospective study collected whole blood, serum and a nasopharyngeal or oropharyngeal swab from every participant. Over a 2-month period, participants in the prospective study had the option of providing additional blood draws and questionnaires. Prospective study blood samples were shipped either frozen or at room temperature before DNA extraction. The immunoSEQ Assay, a bias-controlled multiplex PCR, was used to amplify TCRbeta CDR3 regions from genomic DNA. On the study's bioinformatics: Nucleated cell counts per sample were estimated from amplification of reference gene primers within the assay. To quantify the absolute abundance of each unique TCRbeta CDR3 rearrangement, sequence reads were collapsed and filtered. For each sample, productive Simpson clonality was calculated as the square root of Simpson's diversity index over productive rearrangements. Held by TCRdb, this immuneACCESS table contains in-frame sequences only and omits some clones. Under half of the omission traces to an unresolved V gene where checked; the cause of the rest is unknown. That table furnishes V, J and clone size, whereas the DNA furnished D and trimming. The sample table shows about 260,000 clones, and around 80% are seen once. Jointly, the top ten make up under 5% of the sample.

Sequenced: PBMCs or T cells enriched from blood (not recorded which). This sequence originates from a man aged 30 to 45 with acute COVID-19.

The nucleotide sequence is given as TGTGCCAGCCGACTGGGCGGGGGGGCCAGGGATACGCAGTATTTT. The resulting protein is CASRLGGGARDTQYF. The rearranged segments are TRBV19 and TRBJ2-3; 9 middle bases align to TRBD2. The CDR3 sequence holds 15 residues, the cysteine and phenylalanine included. Of all the DNA, just the CDR3 is kept, 45 bases in frame from base 1. After removal of 9 bases from V and 6 bases from J, the junction retains 13 bases not matched to a gene. The germline V gene (reference sequence) supplies CDR1 LNHDA and CDR2 SQIVND.